This T cell receptor beta chain was documented in a study of glioma-infiltrating T cells after dendritic cell vaccination. Study overall: Autologous tumor lysate-pulsed dendritic cell vaccination was given between the early 2000s and the early 2010s.

Generated by immunoSEQ multiplex PCR, the TCRdb table keeps only in-frame clones and is missing some. The sample has 25,000 to 35,000 clones, over 90% seen once; the top ten hold less than 2.5%. The TCR originated in a human donor with glioblastoma. The sample consisted of blood, taken before dendritic cell vaccination.

CDR3 DNA sequence: TGTGCCAGCAGCTTAGGATCGGGACAGGGGGGTTACAATGAGCAGTTCTTC. This encodes CASSLGSGQGGYNEQFF. The chain joins TRBV11-3 to TRBJ2-1; 11 nucleotides agree with TRBD1. J lost 4 bases, V lost 1 base, and 6 bases had no gene match. The CDR3 loop spans 17 amino acids. Per the germline V gene, CDR1 is SGHNT and CDR2 is YENEEA.